Listed here are 18 T cell receptor beta chains from one sample, sequenced in a study of CD8+ T cells in alopecia areata. Isolated RNA was reverse transcribed into cDNA used as the sequencing template. The protocol was immunoSEQ multiplex PCR, while the TCRdb copy is restricted to in-frame clones and leaves out a portion. This sample carries about 180,000 clones, around 64% of them seen once, and the ten largest clones take about an eighth. The source material was CD8+ T cells sorted from blood, sampled at week 0. These receptor sequences come from a human donor with alopecia areata.

The chain couples TRBV19 to TRBJ2-5; TRBD1 might be the D (5 bases). Germline V CDR1 and CDR2: LNHDA, SQIVND (reference sequence). V lost 3 bases, J lost 5 bases, and 10 bases lay in between. The CDR3 sequence is 13 residues long. CDR3 residues: CASSIGASETQYF. The CDR3 nucleotides read TGTGCCAGTAGTATTGGGGCGTCGGAGACCCAGTACTTC.

CDR3 DNA sequence: TGTGCCAGCAGCTTAGATTCTCTGTTGGGGGCCGATCAGCCCCAGCATTTT. This translates into CASSLDSLLGADQPQHF. The V gene is TRBV7-8, the J gene TRBJ1-5; weak D call: TRBD1 (6 bases). With 1 base removed from V and 5 bases from J, the gap between germline ends came to 18 bases. Germline V gene data show CDR1 as SGHVS and CDR2 as FQNEAQ. This CDR3 has 17 residues.

The gene calls are TRBV7-9 and TRBJ1-6; 8 nucleotides match TRBD1. Germline CDR1 reads SEHNR; CDR2 reads FQNEAQ (reference sequence). Trimming took 11 bases from V and 6 from J; bases not matched to a gene: 9. The CDR3 has 14 amino acids. CDR3 loop: CALPGQGRNSPLHF. DNA of the CDR3: TGTGCCCTACCCGGACAGGGACGTAATTCACCCCTCCACTTT.

This clone was observed a few times. The V gene is TRBV4-2, the J gene TRBJ2-3; 11 bases line up with TRBD2. Trimming removed 0 bases from V and 5 bases from J; junction bases left unmatched: 13. Germline CDR1 LGHNA, CDR2 YNFKEQ. This CDR3 spans 19 amino acids. The CDR3 loop is CASSQEVTSGGYRGDTQYF. CDR3 in DNA: TGTGCCAGCAGCCAAGAAGTAACTAGCGGGGGTTACCGCGGAGATACGCAGTATTTT.

This chain joins TRBV13 and TRBJ2-1, with 11 bases fitting TRBD2. The V gene end was trimmed by 5 bases and the J gene end by 2 bases; junction bases not matched to a gene: 5. The germline gives CDR1 PRHDT, CDR2 FYEKMQ (reference sequence). CDR3 length: 16 residues. As DNA, the CDR3 is TGTGCCAGCAGCCCCCGACTAGCGGGGCCCTACAATGAGCAGTTCTTC. Translation gives CASSPRLAGPYNEQFF.

This sequence joins TRBV5-1 and TRBJ2-3; D not certain. CDR1 and CDR2 (germline): SGHRS, YFSETQ. V was trimmed by 3 bases and J by 1 base, leaving 6 bases between them. The CDR3 length is 13 residues. The CDR3 DNA is TGCGCCAGCAGCTACGAGGGCACAGATACGCAGTATTTT. It codes for CASSYEGTDTQYF.

With respect to this clone: The junction shows a germline mismatch at one end, possibly a read error. V gene TRBV2 combines with J gene TRBJ1-5; D unclear. The CDR3 is 12 amino acids. Germline V CDR1 and CDR2: SNHLY, FYNNEI. The CDR3 loop is CAGSGSGEPQHF. The CDR3, as DNA: TGTGCCGGCAGTGGGTCCGGGGAGCCCCAGCATTTT.

This clone was recorded only once. V is TRBV27 and J is TRBJ2-1; D is perhaps TRBD1 (6 bases). The V end lost 7 bases, the J end lost 0 bases, and 22 bases lay between the germline ends. The CDR3 runs 18 residues. The V gene's germline CDR1 is MNHEY and CDR2 SMNVEV (reference sequence). The CDR3 reads CASIRIAGGSHSYNEQFF. The CDR3 coding sequence is TGTGCCAGCATTCGTATTGCTGGGGGCTCCCACTCCTACAATGAGCAGTTCTTC.

Only a few counts were recorded for this clone. V and J are TRBV25-1 and TRBJ1-6; perhaps TRBD1 as D (6 bases). Germline V gene data show CDR1 as MGHDK and CDR2 as SYGVNS. V lost 7 bases and J lost 6, with 13 bases in between. There are 14 residues in the CDR3. This CDR3 reads CASTPGGANSPLHF. Written as DNA, the CDR3 is TGTGCCAGCACCCCCGGGGGGGCTAATTCACCCCTCCACTTT.

The V gene is TRBV4-2, the J gene TRBJ2-4, with TRBD2 identical over 7 bases. In germline, CDR1 is LGHNA, CDR2 YNFKEQ. With 4 bases clipped from V and 7 bases from J, the junction kept 7 bases outside the gene matches. CDR3 size: 14 residues. The CDR3: CASSPDGGENIQYF. CDR3 coding DNA: TGTGCCAGCAGCCCGGATGGGGGGGAGAACATTCAGTACTTC.

In this sample, this clone turned up a few times. This chain joins TRBV7-6 and TRBJ1-1; 11 nucleotides match TRBD1. V shed 3 bases and J 7 bases; nucleotides not matched to a gene: 4. The CDR3 runs to 14 residues. The germline V gene encodes CDR1 SGHVS and CDR2 FNYEAQ. The chain's CDR3 is CASSFRTGGGEAFF. The CDR3 DNA is TGTGCCAGCAGCTTCCGGACAGGGGGCGGTGAAGCTTTCTTT.

This chain joins TRBV2 and TRBJ1-6; no clear D. The CDR3 sequence is 12 residues long. V gave up 3 bases and J gave up 7 bases, with 4 bases separating them. Germline CDR1 reads SNHLY; CDR2 reads FYNNEI. CDR3 protein: CASSDSNSPLHF. CDR3 DNA sequence: TGTGCCAGCAGTGACAGCAATTCACCCCTCCACTTT.

This clone was detected only once. This rearrangement joins TRBV11-2 to TRBJ2-3, with D possibly being TRBD2 (6 bases). Per the germline V gene, CDR1 is SGHAT and CDR2 is FQNNGV. The CDR3 loop spans 15 amino acids. Between the trimmed V and J ends, which lost 6 bases and 0 bases, there was a span of 13 bases. CDR3 sequence: CASSYSGSSTDTQYF. The CDR3 nucleotides read TGTGCCAGCAGTTATAGCGGATCTAGCACAGATACGCAGTATTTT.

This chain uses TRBV6-5 with TRBJ2-7, with a tentative D call TRBD2 (5 bases). The germline V gene encodes CDR1 MNHEY and CDR2 SVGAGI. Trimming removed 2 bases from V and 0 bases from J, with 14 bases in between. The CDR3 sequence is 16 residues long. CDR3 sequence reads: CASSYGRVGSSYEQYF. CDR3 sequence (DNA): TGTGCCAGCAGTTACGGCCGGGTGGGGAGCTCCTACGAGCAGTACTTC.

The chain is built from TRBV9 and TRBJ2-7, with D possibly matching TRBD1 (5 bases). CDR1 is SGDLS and CDR2 is YYNGEE in the germline V gene. The germline V and J ends were trimmed by 0 bases and 4 bases, with 14 bases remaining between them. The CDR3 contains 15 residues. The chain's CDR3 is CASSVASGRVYEQYF. CDR3 DNA sequence: TGTGCCAGCAGCGTAGCGAGTGGCAGGGTATACGAGCAGTACTTC. Looking up the rest from reference TRBV9 and TRBJ2-7 gives the full variable domain: DSGVTQTPKHLITATGQRVTLRCSPRSGDLSVYWYQQSLDQGLQFLIQYYNGEERAKGNILERFSAQQFPDLHSELNLSSLELGDSALYFCASSVASGRVYEQYFGPGTRLTVT.

The chain recombines TRBV13 with TRBJ2-1; D ambiguous. Looked up from germline, CDR1 is PRHDT and CDR2 is FYEKMQ (reference sequence). Deletions cut 3 bases from V and 7 bases from J, with 16 bases between. The length of the CDR3 is 15 residues. The CDR3 reads CASSFPTHPANEQFF. In DNA form, the CDR3 reads TGTGCCAGCAGCTTCCCGACCCATCCGGCGAATGAGCAGTTCTTC.

The rearrangement joins TRBV6-1 to TRBJ1-5; D perhaps matches TRBD1 (5 bases). Germline V gives CDR1 MNHNS, CDR2 SASEGT. V was cut by 6 bases and J by 7 bases, with 10 bases left in between. The CDR3 covers 12 residues. CDR3 sequence (DNA): TGTGCCAGCAGACCAGGGAACCAGCCCCAGCATTTT. Translation: CASRPGNQPQHF.

At least ten counts were recorded for this clone. The chain carries TRBV6-1 and TRBJ1-2; D unclear. Germline CDR1 and CDR2: MNHNS and SASEGT. The V gene lost 10 bases and the J gene lost 8 bases, with 11 bases spanning the gap. The CDR3 is 10 amino acids. CDR3 sequence reads: CATQEEGYTF. The CDR3 coding sequence is TGTGCCACCCAAGAAGAGGGCTACACCTTC.